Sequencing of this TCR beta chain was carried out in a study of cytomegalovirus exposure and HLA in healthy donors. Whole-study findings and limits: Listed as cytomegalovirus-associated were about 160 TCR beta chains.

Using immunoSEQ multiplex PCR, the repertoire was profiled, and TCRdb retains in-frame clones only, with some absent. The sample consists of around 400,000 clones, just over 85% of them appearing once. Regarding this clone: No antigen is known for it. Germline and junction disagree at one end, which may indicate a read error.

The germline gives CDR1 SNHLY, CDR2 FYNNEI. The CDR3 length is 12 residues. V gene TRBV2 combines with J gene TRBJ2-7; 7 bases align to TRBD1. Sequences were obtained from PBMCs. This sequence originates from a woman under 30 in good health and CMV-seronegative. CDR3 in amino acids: CASSPNLRDRNF. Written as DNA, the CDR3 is TGTGCCAGCAGTCCCAACCTCAGGGACAGAAACTTC.